These 6 T cell receptor beta chains were all obtained from the same sample, sequenced in a study of cytomegalovirus exposure and HLA in healthy donors. 60 Vbeta and 13 Jbeta primers were used in PCR. Clones were read by immunoSEQ multiplex PCR, and TCRdb kept only the in-frame ones, dropping some. The table lists over 150,000 clones, more than 75% of them singletons, with around 5.6% in the top ten. Sequencing input: PBMCs. Receptors were obtained from a woman in her thirties or forties in good health and CMV-seropositive.

This clone is medium-sized. The rearrangement uses TRBV5-1 and TRBJ1-1; no clear D gene. Per the germline V gene, CDR1 is SGHRS and CDR2 is YFSETQ. The CDR3 covers 15 residues. Trimming left V 0 bases short and J 0 bases short, with 9 bases between. This CDR3 reads CASSLDHSLNTEAFF. The CDR3 DNA reads as TGCGCCAGCAGCTTGGATCACAGTTTGAACACTGAAGCTTTCTTT.

The chain joins TRBV5-1 to TRBJ2-5, with 11 bases matching TRBD2. V lost 1 base and J lost 1; bases outside the gene matches: 21. This CDR3 contains 22 residues. Germline values: CDR1 SGHRS, CDR2 YFSETQ. The CDR3 nucleotides are TGCGCCAGCAGCTTGAGGGGGGCGTTTGGCACTAGCGGGAGTGGGGGCCAAGAGACCCAGTACTTC. Protein product: CASSLRGAFGTSGSGGQETQYF.

The rearrangement links TRBV14 to TRBJ2-3; possibly TRBD2 for D (6 bases). This CDR3 contains 13 residues. Germline V CDR1 and CDR2: SGHDN, FVKESK. Trimming took off 8 bases at V and 6 bases at J, with 15 bases between the two ends. This chain's CDR3 is CASAYGGTDTQYF. DNA for the CDR3: TGTGCCAGCGCTTATGGCGGGACCGATACGCAGTATTTT.

The rearrangement uses TRBV7-9 and TRBJ2-3; D may be TRBD1 (7 bases). The V and J ends lost 0 bases and 6 bases respectively, with 16 bases between them. The CDR3 has 16 residues. Germline loops: CDR1 SEHNR, CDR2 FQNEAQ (reference sequence). CDR3 residues: CASSLAGGGREDTQYF. The CDR3, as DNA: TGTGCCAGCAGCTTAGCCGGAGGGGGCCGCGAGGATACGCAGTATTTT.

The chain combines TRBV7-9 with TRBJ2-1; TRBD2 agrees at 7 bases. Per germline, CDR1 SEHNR and CDR2 FQNEAQ (reference sequence). The CDR3 covers 16 residues. The ends lost 2 bases at V and 1 base at J; junction bases unmatched: 5. Here the CDR3 DNA reads TGTGCCAGCAGCTTATTGGCGGGAGCGTCCTACAATGAGCAGTTCTTC. This translates into CASSLLAGASYNEQFF.

The count of this clone is one. The chain combines TRBV6-1 with TRBJ2-7, with D tentatively TRBD1 (5 bases). Trimming took off 6 bases at V and 0 bases at J, with 9 bases between the two ends. The CDR3 length is 13 residues. From germline, CDR1 is MNHNS and CDR2 SASEGT. CDR3 DNA: TGTGCCAGCAGACCGACAGTCTCCTACGAGCAGTACTTC. Encoded protein: CASRPTVSYEQYF.